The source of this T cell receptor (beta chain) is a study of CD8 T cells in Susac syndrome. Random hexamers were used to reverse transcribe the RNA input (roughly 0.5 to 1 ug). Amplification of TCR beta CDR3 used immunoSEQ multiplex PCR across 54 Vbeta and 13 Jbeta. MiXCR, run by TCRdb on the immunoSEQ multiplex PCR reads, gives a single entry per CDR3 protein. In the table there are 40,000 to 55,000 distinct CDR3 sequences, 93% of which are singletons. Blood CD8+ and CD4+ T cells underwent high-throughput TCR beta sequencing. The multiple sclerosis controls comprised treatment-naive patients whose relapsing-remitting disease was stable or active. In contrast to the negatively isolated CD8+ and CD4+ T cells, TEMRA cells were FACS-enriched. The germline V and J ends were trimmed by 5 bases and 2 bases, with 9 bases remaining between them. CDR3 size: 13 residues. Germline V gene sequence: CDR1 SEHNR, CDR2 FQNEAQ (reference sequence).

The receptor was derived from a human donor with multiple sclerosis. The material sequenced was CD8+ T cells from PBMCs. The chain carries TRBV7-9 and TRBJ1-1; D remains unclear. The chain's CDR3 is CASSPTPNTEAFF. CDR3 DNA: TGTGCCAGCAGCCCCACCCCTAACACTGAAGCTTTCTTT.